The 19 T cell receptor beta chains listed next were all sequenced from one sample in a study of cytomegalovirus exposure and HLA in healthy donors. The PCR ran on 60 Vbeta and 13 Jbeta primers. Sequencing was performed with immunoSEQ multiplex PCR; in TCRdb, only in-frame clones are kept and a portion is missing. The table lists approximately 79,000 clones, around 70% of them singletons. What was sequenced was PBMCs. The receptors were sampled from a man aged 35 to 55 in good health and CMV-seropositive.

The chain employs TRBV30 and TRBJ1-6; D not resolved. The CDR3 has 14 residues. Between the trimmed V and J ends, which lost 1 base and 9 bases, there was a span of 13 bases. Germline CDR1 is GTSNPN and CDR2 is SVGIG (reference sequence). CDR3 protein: CAWSGPVWSSPLHF. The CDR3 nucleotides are TGTGCCTGGAGTGGCCCCGTTTGGAGTTCACCCCTCCACTTT.

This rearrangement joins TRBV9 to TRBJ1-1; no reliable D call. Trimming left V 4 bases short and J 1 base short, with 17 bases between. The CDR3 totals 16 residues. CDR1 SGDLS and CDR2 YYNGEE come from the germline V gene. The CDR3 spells CASSPSPGAENTEAFF. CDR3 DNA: TGTGCCAGCAGCCCCTCCCCAGGTGCCGAGAACACTGAAGCTTTCTTT.

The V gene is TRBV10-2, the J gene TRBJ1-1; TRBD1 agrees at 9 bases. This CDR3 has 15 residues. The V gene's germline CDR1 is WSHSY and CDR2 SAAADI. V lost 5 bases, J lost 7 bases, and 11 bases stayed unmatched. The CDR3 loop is CASSTGGRRIDEAFF. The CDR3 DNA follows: TGCGCCAGCAGTACAGGGGGCCGGCGAATAGATGAAGCTTTCTTT.

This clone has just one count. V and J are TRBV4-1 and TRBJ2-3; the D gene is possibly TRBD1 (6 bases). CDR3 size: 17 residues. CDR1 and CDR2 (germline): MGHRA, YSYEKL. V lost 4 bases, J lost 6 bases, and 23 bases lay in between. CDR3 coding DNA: TGCGCCAGCAGCCGAACCAGGGGCCCGCAGTCTGACGATACGCAGTATTTT. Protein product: CASSRTRGPQSDDTQYF.

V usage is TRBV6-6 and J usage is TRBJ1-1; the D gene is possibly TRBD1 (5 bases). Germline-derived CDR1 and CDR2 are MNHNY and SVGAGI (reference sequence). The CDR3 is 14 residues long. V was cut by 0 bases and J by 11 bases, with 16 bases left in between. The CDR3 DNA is TGTGCCAGCAGTTACTCCTCCAGGGAAGGTCGGGCTTTCTTT. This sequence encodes CASSYSSREGRAFF.

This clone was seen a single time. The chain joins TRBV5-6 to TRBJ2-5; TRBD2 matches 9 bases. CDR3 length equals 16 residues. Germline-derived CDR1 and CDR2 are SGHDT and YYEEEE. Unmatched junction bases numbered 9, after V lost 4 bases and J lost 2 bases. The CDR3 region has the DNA TGTGCCAGCAGCCCCCTGGGACTAGCCGATCAAGAGACCCAGTACTTC. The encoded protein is CASSPLGLADQETQYF.

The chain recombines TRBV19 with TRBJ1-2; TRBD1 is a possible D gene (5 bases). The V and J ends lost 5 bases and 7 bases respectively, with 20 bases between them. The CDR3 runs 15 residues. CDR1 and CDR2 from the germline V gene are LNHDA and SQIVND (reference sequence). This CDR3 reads CASSFPGRVETGYTF. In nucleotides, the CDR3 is TGTGCCAGTAGTTTCCCAGGGAGGGTGGAGACTGGCTACACCTTC.

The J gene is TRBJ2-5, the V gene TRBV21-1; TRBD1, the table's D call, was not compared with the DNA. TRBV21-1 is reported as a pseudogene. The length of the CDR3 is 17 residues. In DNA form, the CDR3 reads TGTGCCAGCCGATCCGGGACAGGGGGCGCGAAGGGAGAGACCCAGTACTTC. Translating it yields CASRSGTGGAKGETQYF.

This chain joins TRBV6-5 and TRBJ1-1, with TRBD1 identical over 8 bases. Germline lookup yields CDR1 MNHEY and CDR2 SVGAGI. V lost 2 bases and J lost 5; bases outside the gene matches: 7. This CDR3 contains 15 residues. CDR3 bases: TGTGCCAGCAGTTACGCTCAGGGGGCGGAAACTGAAGCTTTCTTT. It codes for CASSYAQGAETEAFF.

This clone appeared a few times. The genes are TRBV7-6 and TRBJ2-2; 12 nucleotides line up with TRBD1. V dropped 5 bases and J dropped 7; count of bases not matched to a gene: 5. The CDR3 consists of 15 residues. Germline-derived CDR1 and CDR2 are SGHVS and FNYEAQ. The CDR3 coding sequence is TGTGCCAGCAGCCGGGACAGGGGGCTCCACGGGGAGCTGTTTTTT. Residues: CASSRDRGLHGELFF.

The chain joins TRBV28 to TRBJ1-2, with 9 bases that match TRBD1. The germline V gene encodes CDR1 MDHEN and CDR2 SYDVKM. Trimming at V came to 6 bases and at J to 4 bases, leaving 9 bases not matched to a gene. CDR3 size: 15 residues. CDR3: CASSPTGGEGYGYTF. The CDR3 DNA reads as TGTGCCAGCAGCCCAACAGGGGGCGAGGGCTATGGCTACACCTTC.

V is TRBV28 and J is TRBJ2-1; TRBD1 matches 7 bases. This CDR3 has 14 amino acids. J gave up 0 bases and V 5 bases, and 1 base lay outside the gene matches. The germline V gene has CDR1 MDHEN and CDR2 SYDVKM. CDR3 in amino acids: CASSRDSSYNEQFF. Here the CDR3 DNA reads TGTGCCAGCAGTCGGGACAGCTCCTACAATGAGCAGTTCTTC.

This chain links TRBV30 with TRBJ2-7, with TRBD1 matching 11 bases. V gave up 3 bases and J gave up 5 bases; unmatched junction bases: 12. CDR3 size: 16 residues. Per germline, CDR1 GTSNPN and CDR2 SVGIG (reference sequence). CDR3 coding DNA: TGTGCCTGGAGGGAACTAACCGGGACAGGGGGAAACGAGCAGTACTTC. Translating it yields CAWRELTGTGGNEQYF.

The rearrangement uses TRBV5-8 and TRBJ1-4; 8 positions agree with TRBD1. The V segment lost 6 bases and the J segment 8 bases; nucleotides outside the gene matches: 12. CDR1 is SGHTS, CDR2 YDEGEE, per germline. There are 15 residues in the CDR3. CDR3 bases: TGTGCCAGCACCATACGGACAGGGAGTTTCGAAAAACTGTTTTTT. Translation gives CASTIRTGSFEKLFF.

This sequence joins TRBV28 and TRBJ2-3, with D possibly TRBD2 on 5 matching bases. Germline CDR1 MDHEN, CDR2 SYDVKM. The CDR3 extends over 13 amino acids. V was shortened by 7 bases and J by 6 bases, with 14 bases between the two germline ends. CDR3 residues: CASKEPGIDTQYF. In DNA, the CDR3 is TGTGCCAGCAAGGAGCCGGGGATTGATACGCAGTATTTT.

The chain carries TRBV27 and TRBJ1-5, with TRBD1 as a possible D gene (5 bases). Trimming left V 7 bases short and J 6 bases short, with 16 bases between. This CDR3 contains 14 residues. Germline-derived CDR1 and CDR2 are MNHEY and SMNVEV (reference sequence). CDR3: CASTSVGGAQPQHF. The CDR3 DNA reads TGTGCCAGCACCTCGGTGGGGGGAGCTCAGCCCCAGCATTTT.

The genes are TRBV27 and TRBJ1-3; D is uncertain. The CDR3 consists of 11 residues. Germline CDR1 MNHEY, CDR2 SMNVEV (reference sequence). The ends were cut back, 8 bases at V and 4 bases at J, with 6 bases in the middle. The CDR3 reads CASQSGNTIYF. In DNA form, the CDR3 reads TGTGCCAGCCAAAGCGGAAACACCATATATTTT.

Here the CDR3 DNA reads TGTGCCAGCCTCCCGGGACTAGCGGGAGACAATGAGCAGTTCTTC. Its translation: CASLPGLAGDNEQFF. The chain is built from TRBV27 and TRBJ2-1; 14 nucleotides align to TRBD2. This CDR3 is 15 amino acids long. Germline V CDR1 and CDR2: MNHEY, SMNVEV (reference sequence). V lost 8 bases, J lost 5 bases, and 5 bases stayed unmatched.

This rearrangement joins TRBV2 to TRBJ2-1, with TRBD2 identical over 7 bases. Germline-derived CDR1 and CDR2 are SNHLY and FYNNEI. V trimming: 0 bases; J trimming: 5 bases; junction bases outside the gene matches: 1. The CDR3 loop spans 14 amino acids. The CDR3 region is CASSEALADNEQFF. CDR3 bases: TGTGCCAGCAGTGAAGCGCTAGCGGACAATGAGCAGTTCTTC.